This T cell receptor beta chain was sequenced during a study of shared clonotypes between healthy human individuals. Adult donors, all healthy and HIV-negative, had no recent acute infections or vaccinations. General study results and limits: Sequencing of the sorted subsets was shown by rarefaction to be incomplete despite large depth. Clonotype sharing across four donors was observed for roughly 5% of naive CD4 clonotypes. Clonotypes shared by all four donors outscored non-shared clonotypes in generation probability.

Comment on this clone: The antigen remains undetermined.

Profiled with immunoSEQ multiplex PCR; TCRdb holds only in-frame clones, not every one. The data contain about 230,000 clones, 60% to 70% of them singletons. Germline assignment: CDR1 SGHNT and CDR2 YENEEA. The CDR3 is 16 residues long. Trimming shortened V by 3 bases and J by 5 bases, and 16 bases separated the two germline ends. Sequencing was carried out using memory CD4+ T cells sorted from blood. Sample subset: CD45RA-negative fraction. This TCR derives from a man aged 25-40 years in good health. The chain joins TRBV11-3 to TRBJ2-2; no clear D. The CDR3 DNA is TGTGCCAGCAGCTTGGAATCTGGTGAAGGAACCGGGGAGCTGTTTTTT. Protein: CASSLESGEGTGELFF.